This T cell receptor beta chain was identified during a study of blood T cell repertoires in COVID-19. Study details: Samples of COVID-19 (acute and convalescent) were obtained from the United States, Italy and Spain. Sample material is recorded as cDNA or gDNA derived from T cells, B-cell-depleted T cells, or PBMCs.

Germline assignment: CDR1 SGHAT and CDR2 FQNNGV. This CDR3 has 15 residues. J was trimmed by 4 bases and V by 4 bases; bases with no gene match: 9. In the original processing: The authors estimated nucleated cell counts from reference gene primer amplification. Repertoires were generated with immunoSEQ multiplex PCR, while TCRdb's copy carries only in-frame clones and drops some. That table supplies the V and J calls and clone size; D and trimming were determined from the DNA. The data show tens of thousands of clones, roughly 80% seen once. What was sequenced was peripheral blood. The chain joins TRBV11-2 to TRBJ2-7; 8 bases align to TRBD2. The clonotype originates from a man aged 80 or over with active or convalescent COVID-19. CDR3 nucleotides: TGTGCCAGCAGCTCCATCGGGGGGGCCAGGTACGAGCAGTACTTC. It codes for CASSSIGGARYEQYF.